The source of this T cell receptor beta chain is a study of T cells in Graves' hyperthyroidism and ophthalmopathy. This clonotype was detected many times. With a duration under 2 months, the hyperthyroidism was newly diagnosed in patients aged 18 to 65. V was cut by 4 bases and J by 0 bases, with 13 bases left in between. This CDR3 region has 16 residues. Germline assignment: CDR1 LGHDT and CDR2 YNNKEL (reference sequence). Template material for amplifying TCR beta CDR3 regions consisted of RNA transcripts. The HTBI primer set served for first-round RT-PCR of the TCR CDR3. Each CDR3 protein is one row after TCRdb ran MiXCR on the multiplex PCR reads. In the table there are roughly 290,000 distinct CDR3 sequences, about 14% of which are singletons.

Sample: blood. The V call is TRBV3-1, the J call TRBJ1-5; D not resolved. This TCR was sampled from a woman in her twenties or thirties with Graves' hyperthyroidism that later progressed to Graves' ophthalmopathy. The CDR3 protein is CASSPSYTRSNQPQHF. CDR3 nucleotide sequence: TGTGCCAGCAGCCCCTCCTATACACGTAGCAATCAGCCCCAGCATTTT.